This passage covers 17 T cell receptor beta chains from one sample sequenced in a study of OX40 agonist ivuxolimab in advanced cancers. The method was immunoSEQ multiplex PCR; TCRdb's version includes in-frame clones alone and lacks a portion of them. This table has 75,000 to 100,000 clones, roughly 90% appearing once. Sequencing was performed on CD4+ or CD8+ T cells sorted from blood, taken in a trial of the OX40 agonist ivuxolimab. The receptor source for this set is an adult with an advanced solid tumor such as melanoma, head and neck, liver or kidney cancer.

V gene TRBV6-5 combines with J gene TRBJ1-2; 7 bases agree with TRBD1. The junction had 9 bases not matched to a gene; V was cut back by 6 bases and J by 5 bases. The CDR3 totals 14 residues. The germline CDR1 and CDR2 sequences are MNHEY and SVGAGI. The CDR3 nucleotides read TGTGCCAGCAGGGACAGGCTAACCTCATATGGCTACACCTTC. It yields the protein CASRDRLTSYGYTF.

The V gene is TRBV7-8, the J gene TRBJ2-5; D is unclear. Germline V gene sequence: CDR1 SGHVS, CDR2 FQNEAQ. V lost 1 base to trimming and J lost 4 bases, with 16 bases between them. The CDR3 totals 16 residues. CDR3 nucleotides: TGTGCCAGCAGCTTAGACGCAAGGGATTGGGGAGAGACCCAGTACTTC. Translated: CASSLDARDWGETQYF.

The sample holds one count of this clone. A read error may account for a junction end that differs from germline. The chain couples TRBV27 to TRBJ2-1; 7 nucleotides line up with TRBD2. The CDR3 has 15 residues. From germline, CDR1 is MNHEY and CDR2 SMNVEV (reference sequence). CDR3 sequence: CVSSFRGSSYNEQFF. CDR3 sequence (DNA): TGTGTCAGCAGTTTCCGCGGGAGCTCCTACAATGAGCAGTTCTTC.

This sequence joins TRBV9 and TRBJ2-3; no definite D call. The CDR3 covers 14 residues. V shed 0 bases and J shed 4 bases, with 9 bases lying between them. Germline-derived CDR1 and CDR2 are SGDLS and YYNGEE. This chain's CDR3 is CASSVEPGADTQYF. The DNA of the CDR3 is TGTGCCAGCAGCGTAGAGCCAGGAGCAGATACGCAGTATTTT.

This chain uses TRBV5-4 with TRBJ2-3; D is uncertain. CDR1 and CDR2 (germline): SGHNT, YYREEE (reference sequence). Trimming took off 4 bases at V and 0 bases at J, with 12 bases between the two ends. The CDR3 loop spans 15 amino acids. In DNA form, the CDR3 reads TGTGCCAGCAGCCAAATGGGAACTAGCACAGATACGCAGTATTTT. Translation: CASSQMGTSTDTQYF.

This clone is a singleton in its sample. This chain joins TRBV6-6 and TRBJ2-3; 10 bases agree with TRBD2. V was pared by 6 bases and J by 6 bases, with 12 bases of the junction left unmatched. The CDR3 totals 16 residues. CDR1 MNHNY and CDR2 SVGAGI come from the germline V gene (reference sequence). The CDR3 DNA sequence: TGTGCCAGCAGCCCTCCCGGACTAGCGGTCCGGGATACGCAGTATTTT. Translation: CASSPPGLAVRDTQYF.

This chain links TRBV7-2 with TRBJ2-5, with a tentative D call TRBD2 (6 bases). Germline loops: CDR1 SGHTA, CDR2 FQGNSA. The CDR3 sequence is 15 residues long. Trimming took 4 bases from V and 1 from J, leaving 13 bases between them. Here the CDR3 reads CASSSTAGSQETQYF. The CDR3 DNA is TGTGCCAGCAGCTCCACAGCGGGCTCCCAAGAGACCCAGTACTTC.

The chain recombines TRBV29-1 with TRBJ1-2; possible D gene TRBD1, 5 bases. V lost 5 bases and J 5 bases, leaving 12 bases between the germline ends. Per the germline V gene, CDR1 is SQVTM and CDR2 is ANQGSEA. The CDR3 runs to 12 residues. The CDR3 is CSVRGIKYGYTF. CDR3 DNA: TGCAGCGTTCGGGGGATCAAGTATGGCTACACCTTC.

The V call is TRBV28, the J call TRBJ2-1; D remains ambiguous. Looked up from germline, CDR1 is MDHEN and CDR2 is SYDVKM. The germline V and J ends were trimmed by 6 bases and 6 bases, with 3 bases remaining between them. This CDR3 is built from 10 residues. In nucleotides, the CDR3 is TGTGCCAGCAGCCTCAATGAGCAGTTCTTC. This sequence encodes CASSLNEQFF.

The rearrangement joins TRBV6-6 to TRBJ2-7; the D gene is possibly TRBD1 (8 bases). CDR1 and CDR2 (germline): MNHNY, SVGAGI (reference sequence). The CDR3 is 16 amino acids. V lost 6 bases, J lost 0 bases, and 18 bases lay in between. CDR3 bases: TGTGCCAGCAGCAAGGGAGGGGACAGGTTCTCCTACGAGCAGTACTTC. It yields the protein CASSKGGDRFSYEQYF.

The V gene is TRBV10-3, the J gene TRBJ2-7; 7 nucleotides line up with TRBD1. The V segment lost 0 bases and the J segment 5 bases; nucleotides outside the gene matches: 1. The CDR3 length is 13 residues. CDR1 is ENHRY, CDR2 SYGVKD, per germline. The CDR3 is CAISESTGDEQYF. The CDR3 nucleotides read TGTGCCATCAGTGAGTCTACAGGGGACGAGCAGTACTTC.

This chain connects TRBV20-1 to TRBJ2-3; D is unresolved. CDR1 is DFQATT and CDR2 is SNEGSKA in the germline V gene (reference sequence). V lost 6 bases to trimming and J lost 5 bases, with 6 bases between them. The length of the CDR3 is 10 residues. The CDR3 region has the DNA TGCAGTGCAGGCGGAGATACGCAGTATTTT. This codes for CSAGGDTQYF.

The V gene is TRBV27, the J gene TRBJ2-1; 11 bases match TRBD2. Unmatched junction bases numbered 17, after V lost 5 bases and J lost 14 bases. There are 16 residues in the CDR3. Germline loops: CDR1 MNHEY, CDR2 SMNVEV (reference sequence). The CDR3 is CASSAILAGGRNREFF. DNA of the CDR3: TGTGCCAGCAGTGCTATTCTAGCGGGGGGCCGCAACCGGGAGTTCTTC.

The genes are TRBV9 and TRBJ2-1; TRBD2 is a possible D gene (5 bases). V lost 3 bases and J lost 4, with 17 bases in between. This CDR3 has 16 residues. From germline, CDR1 is SGDLS and CDR2 YYNGEE. The DNA of the CDR3 is TGTGCCAGCAGCGACTCCCCTGGACGAGGGTACAATGAGCAGTTCTTC. Protein sequence: CASSDSPGRGYNEQFF. Variable domain in full (rest from reference TRBV9 and TRBJ2-1): DSGVTQTPKHLITATGQRVTLRCSPRSGDLSVYWYQQSLDQGLQFLIQYYNGEERAKGNILERFSAQQFPDLHSELNLSSLELGDSALYFCASSDSPGRGYNEQFFGPGTRLTVL.

The CDR3 sequence is CASSYGGNQPQHF. CDR3 coding DNA: TGTGCCAGTAGTTACGGGGGCAATCAGCCCCAGCATTTT. The rearrangement uses TRBV19 and TRBJ1-5; D is uncertain. This CDR3 region has 13 residues. Germline values: CDR1 LNHDA, CDR2 SQIVND (reference sequence). The ends were cut back, 5 bases at V and 2 bases at J, with 7 bases in the middle. The complete variable domain, with remaining parts taken from reference TRBV19 and TRBJ1-5, reads DGGITQSPKYLFRKEGQNVTLSCEQNLNHDAMYWYRQDPGQGLRLIYYSQIVNDFQKGDIAEGYSVSREKKESFPLTVTSAQKNPTAFYLCASSYGGNQPQHFGDGTRLSIL.

The chain carries TRBV6-6 and TRBJ1-1; D possibly corresponds to TRBD1 (6 bases). CDR3 length: 15 amino acids. Germline CDR1 reads MNHNY; CDR2 reads SVGAGI (reference sequence). Trimming pared 9 bases from V and 2 bases from J, leaving 19 bases between. CDR3 region: CASISREDSNTEAFF. CDR3 in DNA: TGTGCCAGTATCTCCAGGGAGGACAGTAACACTGAAGCTTTCTTT.

The chain is built from TRBV5-5 and TRBJ2-7; a weak D match, TRBD2 (6 bases). The CDR3 is 14 residues long. In germline, CDR1 is SGHKS, CDR2 YYEKEE (reference sequence). With 2 bases removed from V and 2 bases from J, the gap between germline ends came to 11 bases. CDR3 sequence (DNA): TGTGCCAGCAGCTTAAGGAGGGGAACCTACGAGCAGTACTTC. It encodes CASSLRRGTYEQYF.